This T cell receptor (beta chain) was profiled in a study of blood T cell repertoires in COVID-19. Clones were sequenced by immunoSEQ multiplex PCR, and TCRdb holds only the in-frame ones, with some missing. The data contain about 70,000 clones, 85% of them seen just once; the ten biggest clones take up approximately 4.8%. The TCR comes from a man older than 75 with acute or convalescent COVID-19. Sequencing was carried out using peripheral blood.

CDR3 sequence (DNA): TGCGCCAGCAGCTCCGACAGGGAGTCTAACACCATATATTTT. Its translation: CASSSDRESNTIYF. J is TRBJ1-3 and V is TRBV5-1, with 7 bases identical to TRBD1. CDR3 length: 14 amino acids. Losses at the gene ends were 3 bases for V and 7 bases for J; bases not matched to a gene: 7. The germline gives CDR1 SGHRS, CDR2 YFSETQ.